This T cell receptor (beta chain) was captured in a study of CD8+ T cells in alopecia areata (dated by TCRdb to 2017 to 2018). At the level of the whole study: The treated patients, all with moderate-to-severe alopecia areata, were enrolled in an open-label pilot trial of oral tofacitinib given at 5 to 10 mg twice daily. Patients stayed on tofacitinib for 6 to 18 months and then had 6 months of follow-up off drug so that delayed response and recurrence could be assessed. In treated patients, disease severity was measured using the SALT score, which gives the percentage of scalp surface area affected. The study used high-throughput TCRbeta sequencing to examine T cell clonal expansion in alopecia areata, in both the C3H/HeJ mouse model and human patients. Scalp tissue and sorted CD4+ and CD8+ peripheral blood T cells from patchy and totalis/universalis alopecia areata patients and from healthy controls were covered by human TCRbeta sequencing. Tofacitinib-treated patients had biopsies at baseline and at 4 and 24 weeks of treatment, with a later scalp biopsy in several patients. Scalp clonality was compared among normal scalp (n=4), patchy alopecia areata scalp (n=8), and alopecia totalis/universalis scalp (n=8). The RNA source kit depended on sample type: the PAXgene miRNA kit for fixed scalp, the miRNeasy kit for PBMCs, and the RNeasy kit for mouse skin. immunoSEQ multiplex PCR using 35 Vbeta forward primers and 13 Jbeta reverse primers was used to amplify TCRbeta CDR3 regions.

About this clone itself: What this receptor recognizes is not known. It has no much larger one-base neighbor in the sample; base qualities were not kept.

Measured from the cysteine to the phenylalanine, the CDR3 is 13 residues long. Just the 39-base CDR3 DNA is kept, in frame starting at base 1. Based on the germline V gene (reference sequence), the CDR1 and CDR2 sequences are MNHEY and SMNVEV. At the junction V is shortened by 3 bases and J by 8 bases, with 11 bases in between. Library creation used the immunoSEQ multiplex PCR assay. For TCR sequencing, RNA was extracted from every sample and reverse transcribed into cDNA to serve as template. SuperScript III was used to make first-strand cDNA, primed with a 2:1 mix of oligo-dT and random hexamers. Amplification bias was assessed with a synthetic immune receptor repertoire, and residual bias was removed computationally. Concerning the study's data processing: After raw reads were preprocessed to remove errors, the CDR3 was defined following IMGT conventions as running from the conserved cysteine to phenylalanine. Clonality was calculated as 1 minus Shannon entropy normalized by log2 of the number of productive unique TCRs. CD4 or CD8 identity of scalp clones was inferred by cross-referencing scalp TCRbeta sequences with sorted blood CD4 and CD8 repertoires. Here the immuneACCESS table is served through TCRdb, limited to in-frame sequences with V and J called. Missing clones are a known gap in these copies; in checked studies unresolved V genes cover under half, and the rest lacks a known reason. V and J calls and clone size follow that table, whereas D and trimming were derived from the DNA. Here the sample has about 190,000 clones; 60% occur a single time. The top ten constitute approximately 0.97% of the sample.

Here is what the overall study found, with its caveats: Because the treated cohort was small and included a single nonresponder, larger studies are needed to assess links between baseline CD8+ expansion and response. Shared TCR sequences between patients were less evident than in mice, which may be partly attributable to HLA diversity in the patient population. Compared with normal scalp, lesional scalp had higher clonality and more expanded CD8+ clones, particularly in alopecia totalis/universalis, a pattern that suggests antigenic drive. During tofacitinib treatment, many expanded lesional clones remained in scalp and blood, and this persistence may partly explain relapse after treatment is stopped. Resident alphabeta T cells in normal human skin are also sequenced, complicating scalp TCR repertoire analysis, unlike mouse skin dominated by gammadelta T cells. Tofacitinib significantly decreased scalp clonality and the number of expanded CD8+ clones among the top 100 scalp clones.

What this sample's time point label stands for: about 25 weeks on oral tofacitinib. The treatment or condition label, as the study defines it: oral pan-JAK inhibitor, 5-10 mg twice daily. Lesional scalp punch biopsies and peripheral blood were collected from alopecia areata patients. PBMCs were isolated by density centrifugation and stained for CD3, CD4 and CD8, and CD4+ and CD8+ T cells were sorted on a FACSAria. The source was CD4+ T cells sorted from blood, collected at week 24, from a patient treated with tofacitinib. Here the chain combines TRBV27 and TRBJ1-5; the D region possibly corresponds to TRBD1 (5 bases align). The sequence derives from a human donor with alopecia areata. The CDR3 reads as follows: CASSFSGSKPQHF. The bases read TGTGCCAGCAGTTTCTCAGGGTCAAAGCCCCAGCATTTT.